A selection of T cell receptor beta chains follows, all from one sample in a study of CD8 T cells in Susac syndrome. From the immunoSEQ multiplex PCR reads, TCRdb called clonotypes with MiXCR, one entry per CDR3 protein. The data show about 110,000 distinct CDR3 sequences, approximately 96% seen once. Sequencing input: CD4+ T cells from PBMCs. The receptor source for this set is a human donor in good health. The CDR3 runs from the conserved cysteine through the conserved F or W. D genes are given only for firm matches. Some rows mark clone size as missing; the rest say once, few, many or name a class of expanded clone.

j_call clone_size v_call d_call cdr3_nt cdr3_aa
TRBJ2-1 . TRBV6-2/TRBV6-3 . TGTGCCAGCAGCAGACTAGCCTACAATGAGCAGTTCTTC CASSRLAYNEQFF
TRBJ2-3 . TRBV3-1 TRBD2 TGTGCCAGCAGCCAGCGGACTAGCGGGGCCAGATTGGGTACGCAGTATTTT CASSQRTSGARLGTQYF
TRBJ1-2 . TRBV7-2 . TGTGCCAGCAGGGAGATTGGGGGGATCTATGGCTACACCTTC CASREIGGIYGYTF
TRBJ1-2 . TRBV2 . TGTGCCAGCAGTGTCGCAGGGCCCAACTATGGCTACACCTTC CASSVAGPNYGYTF
TRBJ2-7 . TRBV20-1 TRBD1 TGCAGTGCGGTGACAGGGGGCTCCTACGAGCAGTACTTC CSAVTGGSYEQYF
TRBJ2-3 once TRBV7-9 . TGTGCCAGCACCCCCACCGCGATGAGGGTAAAGCAGTATTTT CASTPTAMRVKQYF
TRBJ2-2 . TRBV28 . TGTGCCAGCAGTTTATGGGGTCGGATGGGGACACGTAGCACCGGGGAGCTGTTTTTT CASSLWGRMGTRSTGELFF
TRBJ2-5 . TRBV28 TRBD1 TGTGCCAGCAGTTCTGCCACAGGGGGCAGGGAGACCCAGTACTTC CASSSATGGRETQYF
TRBJ2-5 . TRBV5-4 . TGTGCCAGCAGCTTGATGTCAGACCAAGAGACCCAGTACTTC CASSLMSDQETQYF
TRBJ2-3 . TRBV5-6 TRBD2 TGTGCCAGCAGCTGGGGGGGTCTCAGCACAGATACGCAGTATTTT CASSWGGLSTDTQYF
TRBJ2-2 . TRBV4-2 TRBD2 TGTGCCAGCAGCCAAGCGGGACTAGCGGGGGGGCATTCTGGGGAGCTGTTTTTT CASSQAGLAGGHSGELFF
TRBJ2-3 . TRBV4-2 . TGTGCCAGCAGCCAAGAGTCGTGGGGCGTAGATACGCAGTATTTT CASSQESWGVDTQYF
TRBJ1-3 . TRBV5-6 . TGTGCCAGCAGCTCCCCTAGAAGGGGCCAGTCTGGAAACACCATATATTTT CASSSPRRGQSGNTIYF
TRBJ1-4 once TRBV6-2/TRBV6-3 . TGTGCCAGCAGTTATCAACAAGGGAATGTGGTTTTT CASSYQQGNVVF
TRBJ2-2 . TRBV12-3/TRBV12-4 TRBD2 TGTGCCAGCAGGCCGGGACTAGCTTGGGGGGAGCTGTTTTTT CASRPGLAWGELFF
TRBJ2-3 once TRBV24-1 . TGTGCCACCAGTGACCAGGGAAACACAGATACGCAGTATTTT CATSDQGNTDTQYF
TRBJ2-1 . TRBV4-2 TRBD1 TGTGCCAGCGGAGGACAGGGGGCAAAGGATGATGAGCAGTTCTTC CASGGQGAKDDEQFF
TRBJ2-5 . TRBV5-4 TRBD2 TGTGCCAGCAGCTTTAGAGCGGGAGAATGGGAGACCCAGTACTTC CASSFRAGEWETQYF
TRBJ2-3 . TRBV10-3 TRBD1 TGTGCCATCAGCCGGACAGGGCGCACAGATACGCAGTATTTT CAISRTGRTDTQYF
TRBJ1-2 . TRBV27 . TGTGCCAGCAGTGGCAGCGGACAGCGGATCTATGGCTACACCTTC CASSGSGQRIYGYTF
TRBJ1-1 . TRBV20-1 . TGCAGTGCTAGAGTGCTGGGGATGAACACTGAAGCTTTCTTT CSARVLGMNTEAFF
TRBJ2-7 . TRBV7-9 TRBD1 TGTGCCAGCAGCTTCGTGGACAGGGAATACGAGCAGTACTTC CASSFVDREYEQYF
TRBJ2-2 once TRBV29-1 . TGCAGCGTTGGACAGGTCAGCACCGGGGAGCTGTTTTTT CSVGQVSTGELFF
TRBJ2-2 . TRBV9 TRBD2 TGTGCCAGCAGACTAGCGGGCAACACCGGGGAGCTGTTTTTT CASRLAGNTGELFF
TRBJ2-4 . TRBV4-1 . TGCGCCAGCAGCCTTAGAGGGGCGGGCGAAGCCAAAAACATTCAGTACTTC CASSLRGAGEAKNIQYF
TRBJ2-7 once TRBV9 . TGTGCCAGCAGCGTAGGCGGGGAATCCTACGAGCAGTACTTC CASSVGGESYEQYF
TRBJ2-6 . TRBV3-1 . TGTGCCAGCAGCCAAGATCCTCACAGAGCAGTCTCTGGGGCCAACGTCCTGACTTTC CASSQDPHRAVSGANVLTF
TRBJ2-4 few TRBV5-1 . TGCGCCAGCAGCTTGGGTTCTAGCGAGGGCAAAAACATTCAGTACTTC CASSLGSSEGKNIQYF
TRBJ2-3 . TRBV5-4 TRBD2 TGTGCCAGCAGCTTGAGCGGGGGGCCTAATACGGAGTATTTT CASSLSGGPNTEYF
TRBJ1-5 . TRBV12-3/TRBV12-4 . TGTGCCAGCAGTTTCAGGGATCAGCCCCAGCATTTT CASSFRDQPQHF
TRBJ1-2 . TRBV2 . TGTGCCAGCGTCAGGTTCAGCTATGGCTACACCTTC CASVRFSYGYTF
TRBJ1-1 once TRBV20-1 . TGCAGTGCTAGAGAACGCAGAATCACTGAAGCTTTCTTT CSARERRITEAFF
TRBJ2-7 . TRBV12-3/TRBV12-4 . TGTGCCAGCAGCCCTGATATCAGGCCTTACGAGCAGTACTTC CASSPDIRPYEQYF
TRBJ2-5 . TRBV5-4 . TGTGCCAGCAATTCAGGGGGGGCCCAAGAGACCCAGTACTTC CASNSGGAQETQYF
TRBJ2-3 . TRBV7-8 . TGTGCCAGCAGCTCCCATAACACAGATACGCAGTATTTT CASSSHNTDTQYF
TRBJ2-5 . TRBV18 TRBD1 TGTGCCAGCTCATGGACAGGGCTTGGAGAGACCCAGTACTTC CASSWTGLGETQYF
TRBJ1-4 . TRBV3-1 . TGTGCCAGCAGCCTCGGGGAGGGGGTTGAAAAACTGTTTTTT CASSLGEGVEKLFF
TRBJ1-2 . TRBV3-1 TRBD1 TGTGCCAGCAGCCACCGGGACAGGGGAGACTACACCTTC CASSHRDRGDYTF
TRBJ1-2 . TRBV6-1 TRBD1 TGTGCCAGCAGACAGGGGGCCGATCTGAGCTACACCTTC CASRQGADLSYTF
TRBJ2-7 once TRBV4-3 TRBD2 TGCGCCAGCAGCCAGACGCGGACTAGCGGGAGTAGGGAGCAGTACTTC CASSQTRTSGSREQYF
TRBJ2-7 . TRBV5-1 TRBD2 TGCGCCAGCAGTAGGACTAGCGACCCCTACGAGCAGTACTTC CASSRTSDPYEQYF
TRBJ1-5 . TRBV6-1 . TGTGCCAGCAGCGCCCGTCACGGAGGCGGTCAGCCCCAGCATTTT CASSARHGGGQPQHF
TRBJ1-6 . TRBV27 . TGTGCCAGCAGTCCTTTCCCTGATTCACCCCTCCACTTT CASSPFPDSPLHF
TRBJ1-2 . TRBV6-2/TRBV6-3 . TGTGCCAGCAGTTACATGACAGGCCTCTATGGCTACACCTTC CASSYMTGLYGYTF
TRBJ2-3 . TRBV20-1 . TGCAGTGCCACCCCTGGGGCCGATACGCAGTATTTT CSATPGADTQYF
TRBJ1-2 . TRBV19 . TGTGCCGGCCGCGAATCTTTTGGGGATGGCTACACCTTC CAGRESFGDGYTF
TRBJ1-1 once TRBV6-6 . TGTGCCAGCAGTTACTCCCTAGGGGCTAACACTGAAGCTTTCTTT CASSYSLGANTEAFF
TRBJ2-7 . TRBV18 TRBD2 TGTGCCAGCTCACCACCAATACTAGCGGGAAAGGAGCAGTACTTC CASSPPILAGKEQYF
TRBJ2-7 . TRBV29-1 TRBD1 TGCAGCGCCTCGACAGGGGCCCCCTACGAGCAGTACTTC CSASTGAPYEQYF
TRBJ2-2 . TRBV4-2 . TGTGCCAGCAGCCATTTGCCCAGGGGGGAGCTGTTTTTT CASSHLPRGELFF
TRBJ1-2 . TRBV2 . TGTGCCAGCGCCTTACAGGAAAACTATGGCTACACCTTC CASALQENYGYTF
TRBJ2-7 . TRBV28 . TGTGCCAGCAGTTTCGAATATGGCAGGGAGCAGTACTTC CASSFEYGREQYF
TRBJ2-3 . TRBV29-1 TRBD1 TGCAGCGTGGGACAGGAACCTGATACGCAGTATTTT CSVGQEPDTQYF
TRBJ1-6 . TRBV3-1 . TGTGCCAGCAGCCGTCTAGAAAATTCACCCCTCCACTTT CASSRLENSPLHF